These 30 T cell receptor beta chains were sequenced from one sample in a study of blood T cell repertoires in COVID-19 (dated by TCRdb to the early 2020s). The library was prepared using the immunoSEQ multiplex PCR assay. The table comes from immuneACCESS by way of TCRdb, which keeps in-frame sequences with V and J called. Part of the clones is missing from these tables; in studies checked, under half for an unresolved V gene and the rest for unknown reasons. The sample table contains some 460,000 clones; only one count was recorded for 70% to 90% of them. Around 1.8% of the sample lies in the top ten. The source material was PBMCs or T cells enriched from blood (not recorded which). The source is a woman between 18 and 30 years old with acute COVID-19.

A single count supports this clone. The rearrangement joins TRBV27 to TRBJ2-1; 7 bases map to TRBD2. Unmatched junction bases numbered 3, after V lost 4 bases and J lost 0 bases. Germline lookup yields CDR1 MNHEY and CDR2 SMNVEV (reference sequence). This CDR3 region has 15 residues. DNA of the CDR3: TGTGCCAGCAGTTACGGCGGGAGCTCCTACAATGAGCAGTTCTTC. Residues: CASSYGGSSYNEQFF.

This chain links TRBV11-2 with TRBJ1-2; tentatively, D is TRBD1 (5 bases). The V end was cut by 0 bases, the J end by 4 bases, with 18 bases between. Germline assignment: CDR1 SGHAT and CDR2 FQNNGV. There are 17 residues in the CDR3. Here the CDR3 DNA reads TGTGCCAGCAGCTTAGAATTTTGGGGCGGGGCCCTCTATGGCTACACCTTC. Translating gives CASSLEFWGGALYGYTF.

J is TRBJ1-1 and V is TRBV2, with D unclear. Trimming cost V 7 bases and J 1 base, with 10 bases left between them. Looked up from germline, CDR1 is SNHLY and CDR2 is FYNNEI. The CDR3 length is 13 residues. The CDR3 bases are TGTGCCAGCACGGCGGAGGGGAACACTGAAGCTTTCTTT. Protein: CASTAEGNTEAFF.

The rearrangement uses TRBV24-1 and TRBJ2-1, with 11 bases fitting TRBD2. This CDR3 is 16 amino acids long. V lost 7 bases and J lost 5; bases outside the gene matches: 9. Germline V gene sequence: CDR1 KGHDR, CDR2 SFDVKD. CDR3 coding DNA: TGTGCCACCAGGTTACCGGGACTAGCGGTAGACAATGAGCAGTTCTTC. This sequence encodes CATRLPGLAVDNEQFF.

The J gene is TRBJ2-2, the V gene TRBV5-4; perhaps TRBD2 as D (6 bases). This CDR3 comprises 15 residues. The V gene's germline CDR1 is SGHNT and CDR2 YYREEE (reference sequence). V shed 4 bases and J shed 4 bases, with 14 bases lying between them. CDR3 in DNA: TGTGCCAGCAGCCGCAGGGACGGGGGCACCGGGGAGCTGTTTTTT. Translating gives CASSRRDGGTGELFF. Full variable domain (rest looked up from reference TRBV5-4 and TRBJ2-2): ETGVTQSPTHLIKTRGQQVTLRCSSQSGHNTVSWYQQALGQGPQFIFQYYREEENGRGNFPPRFSGLQFPNYSSELNVNALELDDSALYLCASSRRDGGTGELFFGEGSRLTVL.

This clone was found a few times. The junction does not match germline at one end; this may be a read error. The chain is built from TRBV5-1 and TRBJ2-1; 8 nucleotides agree with TRBD1. CDR1 SGHRS and CDR2 YFSETQ come from the germline V gene. This CDR3 is built from 11 residues. The CDR3 DNA follows: TGCGCCAGCAGCTTGGGGACAGGGAGAATCTTC. Its protein product is CASSLGTGRIF. The full variable domain, completed using reference TRBV5-1 and TRBJ2-1, is KAGVTQTPRYLIKTRGQQVTLSCSPISGHRSVSWYQQTPGQGLQFLFEYFSETQRNKGNFPGRFSGRQFSNSRSEMNVSTLELGDSALYLCASSLGTGRIFGPGTRLTVL.

CDR3 bases: TGTGCCAGCAGTTACTCGACTAGAGGTTATAATTCACCCCTCCACTTT. Amino acids: CASSYSTRGYNSPLHF. V usage is TRBV6-5 and J usage is TRBJ1-6, with unresolved D. This CDR3 region has 16 residues. Per the germline V gene, CDR1 is MNHEY and CDR2 is SVGAGI. With 0 bases removed from V and 4 bases from J, the gap between germline ends came to 10 bases.

This clone was counted a single time. The rearrangement uses TRBV10-3 and TRBJ1-2; 7 bases map to TRBD1. V gave up 7 bases and J gave up 3 bases; unmatched junction bases: 5. This CDR3 region has 13 residues. Germline V gene data show CDR1 as ENHRY and CDR2 as SYGVKD. In nucleotides, the CDR3 is TGTGCCATCACAGGACAGGACCACTATGGCTACACCTTC. This translates into CAITGQDHYGYTF.

V gene TRBV28 combines with J gene TRBJ2-7; unclear D gene. V dropped 11 bases and J dropped 2 bases, with 13 bases sitting between them. CDR3 size: 12 residues. Germline CDR1 MDHEN, CDR2 SYDVKM. The CDR3 is CAGASEPYEQYF. The CDR3 nucleotides read TGTGCCGGAGCCTCGGAGCCCTACGAGCAGTACTTC.

The chain links TRBV9 to TRBJ2-7, with D possibly TRBD1 on 9 matching bases. The germline V gene encodes CDR1 SGDLS and CDR2 YYNGEE. The CDR3 has 16 residues. Deletions cut 0 bases from V and 5 bases from J, with 18 bases between. The CDR3 loop is CASSVAGGTGRNEQYF. Here the CDR3 DNA reads TGTGCCAGCAGCGTAGCGGGGGGGACAGGGAGGAACGAGCAGTACTTC.

CDR3 sequence reads: CASGMTSGGEETQYF. Here the CDR3 DNA reads TGCGCCAGCGGAATGACTAGCGGGGGGGAAGAGACCCAGTACTTC. The genes are TRBV10-1 and TRBJ2-5; 14 positions agree with TRBD2. This CDR3 has 15 residues. Germline V lookup: CDR1 WNHNN, CDR2 SYGVQD (reference sequence). V shed 8 bases and J 3 bases; nucleotides not matched to a gene: 5.

V usage is TRBV7-2 and J usage is TRBJ2-2, with TRBD2 as a possible D gene (6 bases). CDR1 is SGHTA, CDR2 FQGNSA, per germline. Trimming took 2 bases from V and 5 from J, leaving 15 bases between them. The CDR3 contains 16 residues. The CDR3 DNA sequence: TGTGCCAGCAGCTTATTTGGGGGGAGAAGTACCGGGGAGCTGTTTTTT. Translated: CASSLFGGRSTGELFF. Full variable domain (missing parts from reference TRBV7-2 and TRBJ2-2): GAGVSQSPSNKVTEKGKDVELRCDPISGHTALYWYRQSLGQGLEFLIYFQGNSAPDKSGLPSDRFSAERTGGSVSTLTIQRTQQEDSAVYLCASSLFGGRSTGELFFGEGSRLTVL.

As concerns this clone: The junction and the germline gene differ at one end; a read error may be behind it. This specimen includes other DNA sequences encoding the same CDR3. This rearrangement joins TRBV12-3 or TRBV12-4 to TRBJ2-7, with D possibly being TRBD1 (6 bases). This CDR3 spans 13 amino acids. The CDR3 loop reads CASSRTVSYEQYF. Here the CDR3 DNA reads TGTGCCAGCAGCCGGACAGTCTCCTATGAGCAGTACTTC.

V usage is TRBV29-1 and J usage is TRBJ1-3; D not resolved. V lost 5 bases and J 0 bases, leaving 20 bases between the germline ends. The CDR3 sequence is 17 residues long. The germline V gene has CDR1 SQVTM and CDR2 ANQGSEA. The CDR3 spells CSVSLSAPLLSGNTIYF. The CDR3 bases are TGCAGCGTTTCCCTATCTGCTCCCTTGCTCTCTGGAAACACCATATATTTT.

In this sample, this clone turned up a few times. The chain uses TRBV5-6 and TRBJ2-1; possible D gene TRBD1, 5 bases. Between the trimmed V and J ends, which lost 0 bases and 3 bases, there was a span of 7 bases. Germline-derived CDR1 and CDR2 are SGHDT and YYEEEE. The CDR3 is made up of 14 amino acids. CDR3 in amino acids: CASSLGQYYNEQFF. As DNA, the CDR3 is TGTGCCAGCAGCTTGGGACAGTACTACAATGAGCAGTTCTTC.

The chain combines TRBV5-4 with TRBJ1-2; the D gene is possibly TRBD1 (6 bases). Germline lookup yields CDR1 SGHNT and CDR2 YYREEE (reference sequence). The CDR3 is made up of 12 amino acids. The V and J ends lost 0 bases and 12 bases respectively, with 12 bases between them. The CDR3 sequence: CASSLGQVLNTF. The CDR3 nucleotides read TGTGCCAGCAGCTTGGGACAGGTTCTTAACACCTTC. Filled out from reference TRBV5-4 and TRBJ1-2, the complete variable domain reads ETGVTQSPTHLIKTRGQQVTLRCSSQSGHNTVSWYQQALGQGPQFIFQYYREEENGRGNFPPRFSGLQFPNYSSELNVNALELDDSALYLCASSLGQVLNTFGSGTRLTVV.

The genes are TRBV7-2 and TRBJ2-7; TRBD2 agrees at 15 bases. V trimming: 5 bases; J trimming: 4 bases; junction bases outside the gene matches: 3. The germline V gene encodes CDR1 SGHTA and CDR2 FQGNSA. The CDR3 length is 15 residues. The CDR3 DNA reads TGTGCCAGCAGCCGGACTAGCGGGAGGGGATACGAGCAGTACTTC. Translation gives CASSRTSGRGYEQYF.

V gene TRBV6-2 or TRBV6-3 combines with J gene TRBJ2-1; the match to TRBD2 covers 8 bases. CDR1 is MNHEY, CDR2 SVGEGT, per germline. This CDR3 region has 11 residues. Losses at the gene ends were 5 bases for V and 12 bases for J; bases not matched to a gene: 3. The DNA of the CDR3 is TGTGCCAGCAGTCTCAGCGGGAGGCAGTTCTTC. Translated: CASSLSGRQFF.

Points on this clone: This specimen includes other DNA sequences encoding the same CDR3. The V and J genes are TRBV5-1 and TRBJ2-5, with 8 bases that match TRBD1. The ends lost 2 bases at V and 4 bases at J; junction bases unmatched: 1. This CDR3 comprises 13 residues. Germline CDR1 reads SGHRS; CDR2 reads YFSETQ. The CDR3 region is CASSLGQGETQYF. The CDR3 DNA sequence: TGCGCCAGCAGCTTAGGACAGGGAGAGACCCAGTACTTC.

This clone has only a few counts. The V call is TRBV19, the J call TRBJ2-7; 7 bases fit TRBD2. This CDR3 has 14 residues. Germline CDR1 reads LNHDA; CDR2 reads SQIVND (reference sequence). The trim removed 4 bases at V and 2 bases at J, leaving 5 bases unmatched. CDR3 in amino acids: CASSRGGTTYEQYF. The CDR3 nucleotides are TGTGCCAGTAGTAGGGGCGGGACTACCTACGAGCAGTACTTC.

The chain employs TRBV25-1 and TRBJ1-1; D is unresolved. CDR3 length: 17 residues. Germline V gene data show CDR1 as MGHDK and CDR2 as SYGVNS. Deletions cut 4 bases from V and 4 bases from J, with 22 bases between. CDR3 in amino acids: CASSVGVLVGESTEAFF. Here the CDR3 DNA reads TGTGCCAGCAGTGTGGGAGTGCTAGTCGGGGAGTCCACTGAAGCTTTCTTT.

J is TRBJ1-5 and V is TRBV2; the match to TRBD1 covers 8 bases. The J segment lost 4 bases and the V segment lost 10 bases, leaving 3 bases of the junction unmatched. This CDR3 spans 12 amino acids. Per germline, CDR1 SNHLY and CDR2 FYNNEI. CDR3 residues: CATTGGNQPQHF. For the CDR3, the DNA is TGTGCCACCACAGGGGGGAATCAGCCCCAGCATTTT.

This chain links TRBV19 with TRBJ2-2; maybe TRBD2 (6 bases). The CDR3 is 16 residues long. CDR1 and CDR2 from the germline V gene are LNHDA and SQIVND (reference sequence). Deletions cut 7 bases from V and 4 bases from J, with 19 bases between. CDR3 protein: CASKSVAEMLTGELFF. The CDR3, as DNA: TGTGCCAGTAAGTCCGTAGCGGAGATGCTCACCGGGGAGCTGTTTTTT.

The CDR3 region has the DNA TGTGCCAGCAGCACCGCGTGGGGGGCTAATGAAAAACTGTTTTTT. Its protein is CASSTAWGANEKLFF. This chain joins TRBV27 and TRBJ1-4; perhaps TRBD1 as D (5 bases). Trimming left V 6 bases short and J 3 bases short, with 14 bases between. CDR1 and CDR2 from the germline V gene are MNHEY and SMNVEV (reference sequence). The CDR3 consists of 15 residues.

The gene calls are TRBV4-1 and TRBJ2-1; D may be TRBD2 (5 bases). The CDR3 has 18 amino acids. V gave up 0 bases and J gave up 4 bases, with 19 bases separating them. From germline, CDR1 is MGHRA and CDR2 YSYEKL. CDR3 region: CASSQDPAAGVLYNEQFF. Written as DNA, the CDR3 is TGCGCCAGCAGCCAAGATCCAGCGGCGGGCGTTCTTTACAATGAGCAGTTCTTC.

The chain recombines TRBV19 with TRBJ1-1, with D tentatively TRBD1 (6 bases). V gave up 4 bases and J gave up 1 base, with 13 bases separating them. This CDR3 is built from 15 residues. Germline assignment: CDR1 LNHDA and CDR2 SQIVND (reference sequence). The CDR3 sequence: CASSKFGQTNTEAFF. The DNA for the CDR3 is TGTGCCAGTAGTAAATTCGGACAGACGAACACTGAAGCTTTCTTT.

The rearrangement uses TRBV29-1 and TRBJ1-5; D remains ambiguous. CDR1 and CDR2 from the germline V gene are SQVTM and ANQGSEA. With 6 bases removed from V and 1 base from J, the gap between germline ends came to 16 bases. The CDR3 extends over 15 amino acids. Here the CDR3 reads CSVVLGMGSNQPQHF. CDR3 sequence (DNA): TGCAGCGTAGTACTCGGGATGGGGAGCAATCAGCCCCAGCATTTT.

J is TRBJ1-1 and V is TRBV5-1, with TRBD1 as a possible D gene (6 bases). V was pared by 2 bases and J by 4 bases, with 15 bases between. The CDR3 extends over 15 amino acids. Germline V gives CDR1 SGHRS, CDR2 YFSETQ. CDR3 DNA sequence: TGCGCCAGCAGCTTCAATCAGGGGATTGGCACTGAAGCTTTCTTT. Its translation is CASSFNQGIGTEAFF.

In DNA form, the CDR3 reads TGTGCCAGCAGCGGGGCTCTAGGGTTTCTCTACAATGAGCAGTTCTTC. Protein sequence: CASSGALGFLYNEQFF. The chain is built from TRBV7-8 and TRBJ2-1; TRBD1 is a possible D gene (5 bases). This CDR3 is 16 amino acids long. Trimming cost V 5 bases and J 3 bases, with 17 bases left between them. Per the germline V gene, CDR1 is SGHVS and CDR2 is FQNEAQ.

V and J are TRBV5-1 and TRBJ2-3; tentatively, D is TRBD2 (6 bases). CDR3 length: 18 amino acids. V was clipped by 0 bases and J by 1 base, with 18 bases between them. Germline V gene data show CDR1 as SGHRS and CDR2 as YFSETQ. The CDR3 here is CASSLVTSLGGGTDTQYF. The DNA for the CDR3 is TGCGCCAGCAGCTTGGTAACCTCCTTGGGGGGTGGCACAGATACGCAGTATTTT. The whole variable domain, remainder taken from reference TRBV5-1 and TRBJ2-3, is KAGVTQTPRYLIKTRGQQVTLSCSPISGHRSVSWYQQTPGQGLQFLFEYFSETQRNKGNFPGRFSGRQFSNSRSEMNVSTLELGDSALYLCASSLVTSLGGGTDTQYFGPGTRLTVL.